The 8 T cell receptor beta chains reported below all come from one sample, sequenced in a study of blood T cell repertoires in COVID-19. Profiled with immunoSEQ multiplex PCR; TCRdb holds only in-frame clones, not every one. The data show around 480,000 clones, around 89% seen once. The sequenced sample consisted of peripheral blood. The receptors derive from a woman aged 50 to 60 with COVID-19, enrolled during active disease.

This sequence joins TRBV9 and TRBJ2-4; D is perhaps TRBD2 (5 bases). This CDR3 is 14 amino acids long. Germline CDR1 and CDR2: SGDLS and YYNGEE. Trimming cost V 3 bases and J 4 bases, with 11 bases left between them. CDR3 region: CASSAGKEKNIQYF. Here the CDR3 DNA reads TGTGCCAGCAGCGCGGGGAAAGAGAAAAACATTCAGTACTTC. The full variable domain, with the rest looked up from reference TRBV9 and TRBJ2-4, is DSGVTQTPKHLITATGQRVTLRCSPRSGDLSVYWYQQSLDQGLQFLIQYYNGEERAKGNILERFSAQQFPDLHSELNLSSLELGDSALYFCASSAGKEKNIQYFGAGTRLSVL.

This chain uses TRBV6-4 with TRBJ2-1, with a weak D call TRBD1 (6 bases). V was cut by 6 bases and J by 10 bases, with 22 bases left in between. CDR1 MRHNA and CDR2 SNTAGT come from the germline V gene. The CDR3 contains 15 residues. CDR3 in DNA: TGTGCCAGCAGCCCCAGGGGAGCGCTAGTGAGCGAGCAGTTCTTC. As protein: CASSPRGALVSEQFF.

This chain connects TRBV28 to TRBJ2-7; TRBD2 might be the D (6 bases). CDR3 size: 11 residues. CDR1 and CDR2 (germline): MDHEN, SYDVKM. V was shortened by 8 bases and J by 12 bases, with 17 bases between the two germline ends. CDR3 region: CASSGGRSVYF. CDR3 nucleotide sequence: TGTGCCAGCTCTGGTGGGAGGTCGGTGTACTTC.

The chain carries TRBV7-2 and TRBJ1-1; 11 bases agree with TRBD1. The V gene end was trimmed by 5 bases and the J gene end by 1 base; junction bases not matched to a gene: 6. The CDR3 is made up of 16 amino acids. CDR1 SGHTA and CDR2 FQGNSA come from the germline V gene. Here the CDR3 reads CASSRTGGIWNTEAFF. Written as DNA, the CDR3 is TGTGCCAGCAGCCGGACAGGGGGCATTTGGAACACTGAAGCTTTCTTT.

The chain links TRBV5-1 to TRBJ2-3; tentatively, D is TRBD2 (6 bases). Per the germline V gene, CDR1 is SGHRS and CDR2 is YFSETQ. This CDR3 region has 17 residues. The V end was cut by 2 bases, the J end by 1 base, with 17 bases between. Here the CDR3 reads CASSLRPRDFGTDTQYF. CDR3 DNA: TGCGCCAGCAGCTTACGCCCCCGGGACTTTGGCACAGATACGCAGTATTTT.

The V and J genes are TRBV2 and TRBJ1-3; 7 bases map to TRBD1. The V and J ends lost 5 bases and 2 bases, in that order; junction bases with no gene match: 6. The germline gives CDR1 SNHLY, CDR2 FYNNEI. The CDR3 consists of 15 residues. The CDR3 DNA is TGTGCCAGCAGTACACAGGGGCTGACTGGAAACACCATATATTTT. Residues: CASSTQGLTGNTIYF.

The rearrangement joins TRBV5-8 to TRBJ1-4, with D maybe TRBD1 (5 bases). In germline, CDR1 is SGHTS, CDR2 YDEGEE. Deletions cut 3 bases from V and 8 bases from J, with 26 bases between. The CDR3 spans 18 residues. For the CDR3, the DNA is TGTGCCAGCAGCTCCGTCCAGGGATCATCCGTAGTGGTAGAAAAACTGTTTTTT. Its translation is CASSSVQGSSVVVEKLFF.

The chain recombines TRBV3-1 (or the pseudogene TRBV3-2) with TRBJ1-2, with D possibly TRBD1 on 5 matching bases. The CDR3 loop spans 15 amino acids. With 4 bases removed from V and 5 bases from J, the gap between germline ends came to 17 bases. The germline CDR1 and CDR2 sequences are LGHDT and YNNKEL (reference sequence). The CDR3 loop is CASSPRTDSGYGYTF. CDR3 coding DNA: TGTGCCAGCAGCCCGCGGACCGACTCAGGGTATGGCTACACCTTC.